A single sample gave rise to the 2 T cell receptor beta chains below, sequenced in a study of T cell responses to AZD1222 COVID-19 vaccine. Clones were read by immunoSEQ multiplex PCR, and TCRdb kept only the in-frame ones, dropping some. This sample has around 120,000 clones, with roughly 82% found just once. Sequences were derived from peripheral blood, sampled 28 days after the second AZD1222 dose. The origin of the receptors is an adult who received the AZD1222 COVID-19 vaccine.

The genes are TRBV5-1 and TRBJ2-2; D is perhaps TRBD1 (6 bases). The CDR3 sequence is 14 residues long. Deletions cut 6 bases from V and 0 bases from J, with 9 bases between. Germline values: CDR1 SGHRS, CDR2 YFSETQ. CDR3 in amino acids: CASNRETNTGELFF. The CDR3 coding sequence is TGCGCCAGCAACAGGGAGACGAACACCGGGGAGCTGTTTTTT.

CDR3 DNA: TGTGCCAGCAGTTATAAGGGGCTAGTTTCACCCCTCCACTTT. Its protein product is CASSYKGLVSPLHF. The gene calls are TRBV6-5 and TRBJ1-6, with D possibly TRBD1 on 5 matching bases. The CDR3 is made up of 14 amino acids. The V gene's germline CDR1 is MNHEY and CDR2 SVGAGI. The V and J ends lost 3 bases and 9 bases respectively, with 12 bases between them.